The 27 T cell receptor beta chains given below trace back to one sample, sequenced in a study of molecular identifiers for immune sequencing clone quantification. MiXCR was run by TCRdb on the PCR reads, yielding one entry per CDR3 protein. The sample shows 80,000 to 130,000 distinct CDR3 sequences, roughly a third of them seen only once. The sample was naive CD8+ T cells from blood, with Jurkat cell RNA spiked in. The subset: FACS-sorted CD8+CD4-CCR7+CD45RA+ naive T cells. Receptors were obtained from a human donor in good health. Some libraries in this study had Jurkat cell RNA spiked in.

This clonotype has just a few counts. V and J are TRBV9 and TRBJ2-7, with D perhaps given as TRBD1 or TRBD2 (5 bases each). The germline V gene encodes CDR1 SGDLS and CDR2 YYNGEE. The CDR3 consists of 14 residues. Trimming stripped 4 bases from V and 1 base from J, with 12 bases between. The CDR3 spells CASSLGWGSYEQYF. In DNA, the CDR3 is TGTGCCAGCAGCCTAGGGTGGGGGTCCTACGAGCAGTACTTC.

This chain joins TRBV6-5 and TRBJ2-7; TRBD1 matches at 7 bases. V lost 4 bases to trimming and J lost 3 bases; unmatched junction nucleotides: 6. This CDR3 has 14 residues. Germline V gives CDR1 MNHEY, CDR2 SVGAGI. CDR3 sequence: CASSCEAGGYEQYF. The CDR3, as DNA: TGTGCCAGCAGTTGCGAGGCAGGGGGCTACGAGCAGTACTTC.

Here the CDR3 DNA reads TGTGCCACCCAACTAGCGGCGAACTCCTACAATGAGCAGTTCTTC. It translates to CATQLAANSYNEQFF. The gene calls are TRBV2 and TRBJ2-1; 8 positions agree with TRBD2. V was pared by 10 bases and J by 0 bases, with 8 bases of the junction left unmatched. This CDR3 comprises 15 residues. Germline CDR1 reads SNHLY; CDR2 reads FYNNEI. Using reference TRBV2 and TRBJ2-1 for the parts outside the CDR3, the full variable domain is EPEVTQTPSHQVTQMGQEVILRCVPISNHLYFYWYRQILGQKVEFLVSFYNNEISEKSEIFDDQFSVERPDGSNFTLKIRSTKLEDSAMYFCATQLAANSYNEQFFGPGTRLTVL.

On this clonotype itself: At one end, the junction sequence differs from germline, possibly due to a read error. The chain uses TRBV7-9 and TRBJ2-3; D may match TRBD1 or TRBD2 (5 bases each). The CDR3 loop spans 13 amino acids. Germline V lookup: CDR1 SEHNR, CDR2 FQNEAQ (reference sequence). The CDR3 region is CASSSGTTDTLYF. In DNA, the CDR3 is TGTGCCAGCTCGTCGGGGACCACAGATACGCTGTATTTT.

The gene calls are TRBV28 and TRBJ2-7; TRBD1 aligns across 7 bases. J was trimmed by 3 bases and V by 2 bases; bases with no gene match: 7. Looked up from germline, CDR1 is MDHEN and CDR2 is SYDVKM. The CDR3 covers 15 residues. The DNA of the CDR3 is TGTGCCAGCAGTTTACTACCGGGACAGATCTACGAGCAGTACTTC. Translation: CASSLLPGQIYEQYF.

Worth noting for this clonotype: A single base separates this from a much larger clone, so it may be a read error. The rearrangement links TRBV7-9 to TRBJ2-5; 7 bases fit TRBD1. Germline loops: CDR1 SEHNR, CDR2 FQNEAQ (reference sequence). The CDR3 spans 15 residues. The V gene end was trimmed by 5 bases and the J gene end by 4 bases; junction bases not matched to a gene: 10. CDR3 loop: CASSPDDRARETQYF. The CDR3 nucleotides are TGTGCCAGCAGCCCGGATGACAGGGCACGAGAGACCCAGTACTTC.

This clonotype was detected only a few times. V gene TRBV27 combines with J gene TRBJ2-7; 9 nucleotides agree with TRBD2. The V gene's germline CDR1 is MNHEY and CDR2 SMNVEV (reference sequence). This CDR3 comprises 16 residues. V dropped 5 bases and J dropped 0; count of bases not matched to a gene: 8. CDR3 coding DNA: TGTGCCAGCAGTAAACTTAGCGGGAGCCCCTCCTACGAGCAGTACTTC. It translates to CASSKLSGSPSYEQYF.

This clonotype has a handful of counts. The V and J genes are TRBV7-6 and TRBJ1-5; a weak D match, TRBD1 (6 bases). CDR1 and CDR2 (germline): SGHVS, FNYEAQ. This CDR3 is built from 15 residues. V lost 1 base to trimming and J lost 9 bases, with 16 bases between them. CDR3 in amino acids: CASSLEGGPSWPQHF. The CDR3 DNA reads TGTGCCAGCAGCTTAGAGGGGGGGCCCTCGTGGCCCCAGCATTTT.

The chain's CDR3 is CASPPELPRWDTEAFF. CDR3 DNA sequence: TGTGCCAGTCCCCCGGAGCTACCCCGCTGGGACACTGAAGCTTTCTTT. V usage is TRBV19 and J usage is TRBJ1-1; D gene ambiguous. In germline, CDR1 is LNHDA, CDR2 SQIVND (reference sequence). V dropped 8 bases and J dropped 3 bases, with 22 bases sitting between them. The length of the CDR3 is 16 residues.

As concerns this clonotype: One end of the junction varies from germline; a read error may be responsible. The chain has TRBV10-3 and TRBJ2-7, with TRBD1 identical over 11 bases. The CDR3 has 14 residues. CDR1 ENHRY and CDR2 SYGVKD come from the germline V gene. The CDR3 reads CAISGGQGVSELYF. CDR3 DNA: TGTGCCATCAGCGGGGGACAGGGGGTTAGCGAGCTGTACTTC.

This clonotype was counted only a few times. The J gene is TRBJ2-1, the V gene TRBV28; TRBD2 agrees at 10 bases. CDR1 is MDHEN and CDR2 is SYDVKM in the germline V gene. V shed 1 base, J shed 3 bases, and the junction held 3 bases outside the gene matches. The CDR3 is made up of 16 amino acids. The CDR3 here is CASSLLPSGSYNEQFF. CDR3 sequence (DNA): TGTGCCAGCAGTTTATTGCCTAGCGGGAGCTACAATGAGCAGTTCTTC.

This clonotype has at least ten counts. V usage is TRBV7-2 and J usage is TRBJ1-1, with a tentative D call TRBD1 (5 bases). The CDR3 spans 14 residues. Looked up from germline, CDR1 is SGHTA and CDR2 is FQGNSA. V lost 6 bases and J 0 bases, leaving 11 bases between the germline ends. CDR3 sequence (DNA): TGTGCCAGCAGAACAGGAACCATGAACACTGAAGCTTTCTTT. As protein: CASRTGTMNTEAFF.

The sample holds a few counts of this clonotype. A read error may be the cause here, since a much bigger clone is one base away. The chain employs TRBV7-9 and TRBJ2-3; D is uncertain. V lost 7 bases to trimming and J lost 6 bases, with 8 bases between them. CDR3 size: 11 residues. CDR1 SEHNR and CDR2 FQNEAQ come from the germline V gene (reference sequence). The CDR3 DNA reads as TGTGCCAGCAACTTCCCTGATACGCAGTATTTT. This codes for CASNFPDTQYF.

In DNA, the CDR3 is TGTGCCAGCAGCCACCGAGACAGTGGTAATCAGCCCCAGCATTTT. As protein: CASSHRDSGNQPQHF. This chain connects TRBV12-3 or TRBV12-4 to TRBJ1-5; a possible D gene is TRBD1 (5 bases). The CDR3 contains 15 residues. The ends were cut back, 6 bases at V and 4 bases at J, with 16 bases in the middle.

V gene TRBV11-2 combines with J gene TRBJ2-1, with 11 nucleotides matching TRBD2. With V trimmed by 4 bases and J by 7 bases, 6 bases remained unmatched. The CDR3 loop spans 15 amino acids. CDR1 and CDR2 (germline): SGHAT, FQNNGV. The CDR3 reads CASSSLAGGRNEQFF. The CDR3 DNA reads TGTGCCAGCAGCTCCCTAGCGGGAGGTCGGAATGAGCAGTTCTTC.

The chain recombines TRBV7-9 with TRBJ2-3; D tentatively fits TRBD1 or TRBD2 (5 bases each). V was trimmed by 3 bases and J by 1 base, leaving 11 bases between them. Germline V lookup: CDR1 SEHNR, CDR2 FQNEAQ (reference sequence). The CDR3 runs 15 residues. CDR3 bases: TGTGCCAGCAGCTTTGGGGCGAGGGGCACAGATACGCAGTATTTT. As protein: CASSFGARGTDTQYF.

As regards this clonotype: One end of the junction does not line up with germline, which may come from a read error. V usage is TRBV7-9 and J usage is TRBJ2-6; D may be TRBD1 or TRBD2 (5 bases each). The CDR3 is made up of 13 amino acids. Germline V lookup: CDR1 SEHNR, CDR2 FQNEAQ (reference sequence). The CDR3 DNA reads TGTGCCAGCATGGGCGCCGGGGCCATCGTCCTGACTTTC. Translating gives CASMGAGAIVLTF.

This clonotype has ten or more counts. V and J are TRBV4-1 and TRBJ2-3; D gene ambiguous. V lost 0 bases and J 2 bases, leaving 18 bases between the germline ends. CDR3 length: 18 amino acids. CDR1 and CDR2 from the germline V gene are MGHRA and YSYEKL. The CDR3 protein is CASSQEPGPGGYTDTQYF. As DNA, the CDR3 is TGCGCCAGCAGCCAAGAGCCCGGTCCTGGCGGATACACAGATACGCAGTATTTT.

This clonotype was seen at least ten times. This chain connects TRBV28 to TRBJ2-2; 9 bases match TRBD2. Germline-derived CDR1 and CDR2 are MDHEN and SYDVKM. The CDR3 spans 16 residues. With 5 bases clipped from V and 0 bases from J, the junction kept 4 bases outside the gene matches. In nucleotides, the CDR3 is TGTGCCAGCAGTCCTGTAGCGGGAGCGAACACCGGGGAGCTGTTTTTT. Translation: CASSPVAGANTGELFF.

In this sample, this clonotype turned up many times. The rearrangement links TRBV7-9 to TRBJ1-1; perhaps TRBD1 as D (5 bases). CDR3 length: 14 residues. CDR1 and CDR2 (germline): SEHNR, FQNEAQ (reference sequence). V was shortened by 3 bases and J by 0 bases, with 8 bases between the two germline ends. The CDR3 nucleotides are TGTGCCAGCAGCTTTGACAGTTTGAACACTGAAGCTTTCTTT. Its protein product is CASSFDSLNTEAFF.

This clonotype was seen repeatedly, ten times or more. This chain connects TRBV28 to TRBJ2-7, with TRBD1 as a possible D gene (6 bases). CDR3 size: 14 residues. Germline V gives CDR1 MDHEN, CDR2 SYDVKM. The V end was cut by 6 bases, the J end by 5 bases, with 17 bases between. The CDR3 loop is CASSWTPGAHEQYF. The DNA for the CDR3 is TGTGCCAGCAGCTGGACACCAGGGGCCCACGAGCAGTACTTC.

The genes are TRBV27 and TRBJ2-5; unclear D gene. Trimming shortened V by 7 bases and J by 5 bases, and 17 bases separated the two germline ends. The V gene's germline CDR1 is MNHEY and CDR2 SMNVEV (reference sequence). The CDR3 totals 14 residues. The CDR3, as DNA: TGTGCCAGCAAAACCCCCGGCCGCGCTGAGACCCAGTACTTC. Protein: CASKTPGRAETQYF.

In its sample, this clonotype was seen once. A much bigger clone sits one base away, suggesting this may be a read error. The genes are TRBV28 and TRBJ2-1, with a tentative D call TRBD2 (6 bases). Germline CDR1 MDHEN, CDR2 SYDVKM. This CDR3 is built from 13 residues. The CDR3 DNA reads TGTGCCAGCAGTCTGGGGGGATTAGATGAGCAGCTCTTC. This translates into CASSLGGLDEQLF. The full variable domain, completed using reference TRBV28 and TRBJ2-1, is DVKVTQSSRYLVKRTGEKVFLECVQDMDHENMFWYRQDPGLGLRLIYFSYDVKMKEKGDIPEGYSVSREKKERFSLILESASTNQTSMYLCASSLGGLDEQLFGPGTRLTVL.

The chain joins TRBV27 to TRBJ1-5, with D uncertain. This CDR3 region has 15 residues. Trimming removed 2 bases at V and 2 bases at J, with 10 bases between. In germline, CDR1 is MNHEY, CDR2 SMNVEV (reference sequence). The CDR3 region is CASSLVTEGNQPQHF. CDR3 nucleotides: TGTGCCAGCAGTTTAGTCACCGAAGGCAATCAGCCCCAGCATTTT.

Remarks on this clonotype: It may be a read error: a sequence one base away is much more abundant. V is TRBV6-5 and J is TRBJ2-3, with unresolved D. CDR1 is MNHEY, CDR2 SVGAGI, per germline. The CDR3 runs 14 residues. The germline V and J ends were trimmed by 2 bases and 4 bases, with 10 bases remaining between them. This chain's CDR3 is CASSYGMNSDTQYF. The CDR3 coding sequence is TGTGCCAGCAGTTACGGAATGAACTCAGATACGCAGTATTTT.

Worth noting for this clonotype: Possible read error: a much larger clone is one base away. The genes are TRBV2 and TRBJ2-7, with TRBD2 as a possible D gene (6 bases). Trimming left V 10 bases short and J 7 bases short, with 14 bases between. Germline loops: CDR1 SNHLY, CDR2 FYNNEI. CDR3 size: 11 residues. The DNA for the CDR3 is TGTGCCATCGGTAGCGGTCCGGAGCAGTACTTC. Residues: CAIGSGPEQYF.

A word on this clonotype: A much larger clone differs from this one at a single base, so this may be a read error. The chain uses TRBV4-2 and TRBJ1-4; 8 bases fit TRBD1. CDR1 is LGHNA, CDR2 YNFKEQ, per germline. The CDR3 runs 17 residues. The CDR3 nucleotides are TGTGCCGGCAGCCAAAACAGGGGGTTTAGAACTAATGAAAAACTGTTTTTT. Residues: CAGSQNRGFRTNEKLFF.